The 14 T cell receptor beta chains below all came from one sample that was sequenced in a study of Ad26.COV2.S vaccination and SARS-CoV-2 variants. Libraries were prepared by immunoSEQ multiplex PCR; TCRdb keeps only in-frame clonotypes and omits some of them. Of approximately 250,000 clones detected, around nine tenths appear once; the ten largest clones hold less than 3%. Treatment specified: approximately 18 received Ad26.COV2.S at low or high dose, single or two shots; 5 received placebo; per-sample allocation not given. Samples came from day 63 after the first vaccine or placebo injection. The sample was peripheral blood, taken in a trial of Ad26.COV2.S vaccine versus placebo. The receptor set was obtained from a person between 18 and 60 years old who received the Ad26.COV2.S COVID-19 vaccine or a placebo.

This clone was counted once. The J gene is TRBJ1-2, the V gene TRBV5-1; 7 bases align to TRBD1. The germline CDR1 and CDR2 sequences are SGHRS and YFSETQ. The CDR3 extends over 15 amino acids. The ends lost 0 bases at V and 5 bases at J; junction bases unmatched: 7. CDR3 in amino acids: CASSLAARGSYGYTF. The CDR3 bases are TGCGCCAGCAGCTTGGCCGCCAGGGGGAGTTATGGCTACACCTTC.

J is TRBJ1-1 and V is TRBV24-1; 7 bases are shared with TRBD1. CDR1 is KGHDR and CDR2 is SFDVKD in the germline V gene. J lost 3 bases, V lost 3 bases, and 12 bases had no gene match. CDR3 length: 17 residues. CDR3 in amino acids: CATSDRTRQGMDTEAFF. The CDR3 nucleotides are TGTGCCACCAGTGATAGAACCAGACAGGGTATGGACACTGAAGCTTTCTTT.

The chain links TRBV21-1 to TRBJ2-7. TRBV21-1 is a listed pseudogene. The CDR3 spans 13 residues. The CDR3 sequence is CASSKKGPHEQYF. CDR3 in DNA: TGTGCTAGCAGCAAAAAAGGGCCCCACGAGCAGTACTTC.

This clone has only one observation. The rearrangement joins TRBV9 to TRBJ2-3; 7 nucleotides align to TRBD1. Unmatched junction bases numbered 11, after V lost 4 bases and J lost 0 bases. This CDR3 region has 17 residues. Germline lookup yields CDR1 SGDLS and CDR2 YYNGEE. The CDR3 spells CASSPVIPGQSTDTQYF. The CDR3, as DNA: TGTGCCAGCAGCCCCGTTATACCGGGACAGAGCACAGATACGCAGTATTTT.

CDR3 in amino acids: CASSLEQGGNSPLHF. The CDR3 coding sequence is TGCGCCAGCAGCTTGGAACAGGGGGGTAATTCACCCCTCCACTTT. The chain couples TRBV5-1 to TRBJ1-6; 8 positions match TRBD1. This CDR3 has 15 amino acids. V was clipped by 0 bases and J by 6 bases; unmatched bases: 2. Germline CDR1 and CDR2: SGHRS and YFSETQ.

A single count supports this clone. The chain employs TRBV7-2 and TRBJ1-4; D is uncertain. V was clipped by 5 bases and J by 1 base, with 8 bases between them. Germline CDR1 SGHTA, CDR2 FQGNSA. The CDR3 sequence is 14 residues long. The CDR3 is CASSRAKTNEKLFF. The CDR3, as DNA: TGTGCCAGCAGCCGGGCAAAAACTAATGAAAAACTGTTTTTT.

This clone was recorded only once. The genes are TRBV4-3 and TRBJ2-5, with D possibly TRBD2 on 6 matching bases. The V and J ends lost 0 bases and 8 bases respectively, with 16 bases between them. Germline CDR1 reads LGHNA; CDR2 reads YSLEER. CDR3 length equals 15 residues. The CDR3 DNA reads as TGCGCCAGCAGCCAAGAGGGAGCCCGGAGGGGTACCCAGTACTTC. Translation: CASSQEGARRGTQYF.

This clone has a single count. The sample carries other DNA sequences with the same CDR3. The J gene is TRBJ1-2, the V gene TRBV2; 7 nucleotides align to TRBD1. CDR3 length equals 13 residues. V trimming: 1 base; J trimming: 9 bases; junction bases outside the gene matches: 5. Per the germline V gene, CDR1 is SNHLY and CDR2 is FYNNEI. Here the CDR3 DNA reads TGTGCCAGCAGTGAAGGCCAGGGGGTTAGCTACACCTTC. Protein sequence: CASSEGQGVSYTF.

The CDR3 is CAWSVRRDSSYEQYF. In DNA, the CDR3 is TGTGCCTGGAGTGTACGAAGGGATAGCTCCTACGAGCAGTACTTC. This chain uses TRBV30 with TRBJ2-7; the D is unclear. Per the germline V gene, CDR1 is GTSNPN and CDR2 is SVGIG (reference sequence). This CDR3 is 15 amino acids long. V lost 0 bases to trimming and J lost 0 bases, with 12 bases between them.

The CDR3 sequence is CASSSESGPSYEQYV. As DNA, the CDR3 is TGTGCCAGCAGCTCTGAATCGGGACCCTCCTACGAGCAGTACGTC. This chain uses TRBV11-1 with TRBJ2-7, with D tentatively TRBD1 or TRBD2 (5 bases each). The germline CDR1 and CDR2 sequences are SGHAT and FQDESV (reference sequence). V lost 4 bases to trimming and J lost 0 bases, with 13 bases between them. The CDR3 loop spans 15 amino acids.

The genes are TRBV5-1 and TRBJ2-2; no clear D. Trimming cost V 1 base and J 6 bases, with 16 bases left between them. This CDR3 is 16 amino acids long. Germline CDR1 is SGHRS and CDR2 is YFSETQ. CDR3 DNA sequence: TGCGCCAGCAGCTTGAGGAACCTCTATCACCCCGGGGAGCTGTTTTTT. Its protein is CASSLRNLYHPGELFF.

The CDR3 here is CASSQILAGAKSYNEQFF. The CDR3, as DNA: TGTGCCAGCAGCCAAATCCTAGCGGGGGCCAAATCCTACAATGAGCAGTTCTTC. J is TRBJ2-1 and V is TRBV3-1 (or the pseudogene TRBV3-2); 10 bases map to TRBD2. The CDR3 spans 18 residues. Germline V lookup: CDR1 LGHDT, CDR2 YNNKEL (reference sequence). Trimming removed 2 bases from V and 1 base from J; junction bases left unmatched: 8.

The CDR3 sequence is CASSRSGQGRGDTQYF. In nucleotides, the CDR3 is TGCGCCAGCAGCCGATCCGGACAGGGCCGAGGAGATACGCAGTATTTT. The rearrangement links TRBV5-1 to TRBJ2-3; 8 bases line up with TRBD1. The germline CDR1 and CDR2 sequences are SGHRS and YFSETQ. V lost 4 bases, J lost 5 bases, and 12 bases stayed unmatched. The CDR3 has 16 amino acids.

V usage is TRBV5-1 and J usage is TRBJ2-2; 7 bases are a match to TRBD1. The length of the CDR3 is 17 residues. V was clipped by 0 bases and J by 0 bases; unmatched bases: 5. Germline assignment: CDR1 SGHRS and CDR2 YFSETQ. The CDR3 coding sequence is TGCGCCAGCAGCTTGGTATTGGGGACAGCGAACACCGGGGAGCTGTTTTTT. Translation gives CASSLVLGTANTGELFF.